Below, 21 T cell receptor beta chains from the same sample are listed, as sequenced in a study of shared clonotypes between healthy human individuals. As defined, naive CD8 cells were CD45RO-negative and positively selected for CCR7, with terminally differentiated effector memory CD45RA+ cells excluded. Libraries were prepared by immunoSEQ multiplex PCR; TCRdb keeps only in-frame clonotypes and omits some of them. The table lists around 1,900,000 clones, about 93% of them singletons. Sequencing was carried out using naive CD8+ T cells from PBMCs. These receptor sequences come from a man between 18 and 35 years old in good health. Some clones in this sample may be carry-over from other donors' samples.

This chain links TRBV19 with TRBJ2-7; D may match TRBD1 or TRBD2 (5 bases each). The CDR3 covers 15 residues. Trimming took 5 bases from V and 2 from J, leaving 16 bases between them. Germline CDR1 is LNHDA and CDR2 is SQIVND (reference sequence). The CDR3 bases are TGTGCCAGTAGTCCGGGGCGGTCACGAGCCTACGAGCAGTACTTC. This codes for CASSPGRSRAYEQYF.

The rearrangement joins TRBV5-6 to TRBJ2-7; the match to TRBD1 covers 8 bases. Germline V gives CDR1 SGHDT, CDR2 YYEEEE. The CDR3 has 15 amino acids. The ends lost 0 bases at V and 5 bases at J; junction bases unmatched: 7. CDR3 bases: TGTGCCAGCAGCTTGGCCGGGACAGGTAGCCACGAGCAGTACTTC. Translating gives CASSLAGTGSHEQYF.

This chain links TRBV6-5 with TRBJ1-1; 7 bases agree with TRBD1. V shed 0 bases, J shed 5 bases, and the junction held 3 bases outside the gene matches. Per the germline V gene, CDR1 is MNHEY and CDR2 is SVGAGI. The CDR3 runs 14 residues. This CDR3 reads CASSYSTGLTEAFF. CDR3 nucleotide sequence: TGTGCCAGCAGTTACTCGACAGGGTTGACTGAAGCTTTCTTT.

CDR3 nucleotide sequence: TGTGCCAGCAGAAGCCGTCGGGACTTACACTACGAGCAGTACTTC. This translates into CASRSRRDLHYEQYF. The chain combines TRBV6-5 with TRBJ2-7; D may be TRBD2 (6 bases). The germline CDR1 and CDR2 sequences are MNHEY and SVGAGI. The CDR3 extends over 15 amino acids. Between the trimmed V and J ends, which lost 6 bases and 3 bases, there was a span of 18 bases.

The chain links TRBV28 to TRBJ2-1, with 8 bases fitting TRBD1. This CDR3 contains 16 residues. V gave up 3 bases and J gave up 6 bases; unmatched junction bases: 10. The germline V gene encodes CDR1 MDHEN and CDR2 SYDVKM. The CDR3 loop is CASSFSLRDRSNEQFF. The CDR3, as DNA: TGTGCCAGCAGTTTCTCCCTCCGGGACAGGTCCAATGAGCAGTTCTTC.

J is TRBJ2-3 and V is TRBV7-6; TRBD2 matches at 11 bases. The CDR3 covers 18 residues. V lost 5 bases, J lost 0 bases, and 10 bases stayed unmatched. Germline CDR1 and CDR2: SGHVS and FNYEAQ. The CDR3 is CASSTLAGGPLSTDTQYF. The CDR3, as DNA: TGTGCCAGCAGCACCTTAGCGGGAGGGCCGCTTAGCACAGATACGCAGTATTTT.

This sequence joins TRBV19 and TRBJ1-5; no definite D call. Germline V gene data show CDR1 as LNHDA and CDR2 as SQIVND (reference sequence). V was shortened by 4 bases and J by 5 bases, with 15 bases between the two germline ends. CDR3 length: 15 residues. The CDR3 region has the DNA TGTGCCAGTAGTACCTGGGGTTTCGGGGATCAGCCCCAGCATTTT. Protein product: CASSTWGFGDQPQHF.

This chain joins TRBV7-9 and TRBJ2-1, with D perhaps being TRBD1 or TRBD2 (5 bases each). CDR3 length: 15 amino acids. Trimming stripped 3 bases from V and 8 bases from J, with 17 bases between. Germline V gives CDR1 SEHNR, CDR2 FQNEAQ (reference sequence). The CDR3 coding sequence is TGTGCCAGCAGCTTTTTAGTGGGGGAACACGATGAGCAGTTCTTC. Its translation is CASSFLVGEHDEQFF.

The rearrangement joins TRBV27 to TRBJ2-3, with 7 bases matching TRBD2. V was pared by 6 bases and J by 0 bases, with 9 bases of the junction left unmatched. Per germline, CDR1 MNHEY and CDR2 SMNVEV (reference sequence). This CDR3 spans 16 amino acids. The CDR3 DNA sequence: TGTGCCAGCAGGCCCCGGGGGGTACTTAGCACAGATACGCAGTATTTT. Protein sequence: CASRPRGVLSTDTQYF.

The chain carries TRBV14 and TRBJ1-2; possible D gene TRBD1, 6 bases. Trimming removed 1 base from V and 4 bases from J, with 10 bases in between. Germline CDR1 and CDR2: SGHDN and FVKESK. There are 14 residues in the CDR3. The chain's CDR3 is CASSQGAGVYGYTF. The CDR3 DNA reads TGTGCCAGCAGCCAAGGGGCAGGGGTCTATGGCTACACCTTC. Supplemented by reference TRBV14 and TRBJ1-2, the full variable domain reads EAGVTQFPSHSVIEKGQTVTLRCDPISGHDNLYWYRRVMGKEIKFLLHFVKESKQDESGMPNNRFLAERTGGTYSTLKVQPAELEDSGVYFCASSQGAGVYGYTFGSGTRLTVV.

The V and J genes are TRBV5-4 and TRBJ2-7; D gene ambiguous. Germline assignment: CDR1 SGHNT and CDR2 YYREEE (reference sequence). The CDR3 covers 15 residues. Trimming shortened V by 0 bases and J by 2 bases, and 12 bases separated the two germline ends. CDR3 residues: CASSLGGGRTYEQYF. CDR3 DNA sequence: TGTGCCAGCAGCTTGGGAGGCGGCAGAACCTACGAGCAGTACTTC. The full variable domain, rest sourced from reference TRBV5-4 and TRBJ2-7, is ETGVTQSPTHLIKTRGQQVTLRCSSQSGHNTVSWYQQALGQGPQFIFQYYREEENGRGNFPPRFSGLQFPNYSSELNVNALELDDSALYLCASSLGGGRTYEQYFGPGTRLTVT.

The chain carries TRBV7-9 and TRBJ1-3; weak D call: TRBD1 (5 bases). The CDR3 contains 19 residues. Germline CDR1 is SEHNR and CDR2 is FQNEAQ (reference sequence). V lost 5 bases, J lost 0 bases, and 23 bases lay in between. CDR3 bases: TGTGCCAGCAGCCCAAGCCCGGTAGGGAGGGGTGCCTCTGGAAACACCATATATTTT. It codes for CASSPSPVGRGASGNTIYF.

The rearrangement uses TRBV12-5 and TRBJ2-7; D uncertain. Per the germline V gene, CDR1 is LGHNT and CDR2 is FRNRAP. The V end was cut by 6 bases, the J end by 0 bases, with 15 bases between. The CDR3 is 15 amino acids. CDR3: CASGHREDSSYEQYF. CDR3 DNA: TGTGCTAGTGGCCACCGAGAGGATAGCTCCTACGAGCAGTACTTC.

J is TRBJ2-7 and V is TRBV7-9; D is possibly TRBD2 (5 bases). The CDR3 runs 15 residues. The germline V gene has CDR1 SEHNR and CDR2 FQNEAQ (reference sequence). With 1 base removed from V and 0 bases from J, the gap between germline ends came to 10 bases. The CDR3 DNA reads as TGTGCCAGCAGCTTAGGCGGGTCCCCCTCCTACGAGCAGTACTTC. Its translation is CASSLGGSPSYEQYF.

The chain carries TRBV15 and TRBJ2-7; tentative D call: TRBD1 (6 bases). V dropped 5 bases and J dropped 3 bases, with 17 bases sitting between them. This CDR3 has 15 residues. Per the germline V gene, CDR1 is LNHNV and CDR2 is YYDKDF (reference sequence). The CDR3 nucleotides read TGTGCCACCAGCCCTGGCCAGGGGCTTATCTACGAGCAGTACTTC. Its translation is CATSPGQGLIYEQYF.

The chain couples TRBV7-8 to TRBJ2-1, with D maybe TRBD2 (6 bases). This CDR3 comprises 15 residues. Germline V gene lookup returns CDR1 SGHVS and CDR2 FQNEAQ. The V gene lost 5 bases and the J gene lost 0 bases, with 11 bases spanning the gap. The CDR3 nucleotides read TGTGCCAGCAGCGGTCGCGGGGTCTCCTACAATGAGCAGTTCTTC. Amino acids: CASSGRGVSYNEQFF.

J is TRBJ2-7 and V is TRBV4-3, with TRBD2 as a possible D gene (7 bases). The CDR3 has 15 residues. V was trimmed by 1 base and J by 4 bases, leaving 14 bases between them. Germline V gives CDR1 LGHNA, CDR2 YSLEER. The CDR3 sequence is CASSQVWGGRYEQYF. DNA for the CDR3: TGCGCCAGCAGCCAAGTTTGGGGGGGGCGGTACGAGCAGTACTTC.

The chain couples TRBV4-3 to TRBJ2-7; D gene ambiguous. The V and J ends lost 1 base and 3 bases respectively, with 10 bases between them. Germline CDR1 is LGHNA and CDR2 is YSLEER. The CDR3 is made up of 14 amino acids. The CDR3 protein is CASSQGLWGYEQYF. In DNA, the CDR3 is TGCGCCAGCAGCCAAGGCCTCTGGGGCTACGAGCAGTACTTC.

A note on this clone: Other DNA sequences within the sample encode an identical CDR3. The gene calls are TRBV7-6 and TRBJ2-3, with a tentative D call TRBD1 (5 bases). This CDR3 comprises 15 residues. Trimming stripped 2 bases from V and 0 bases from J, with 9 bases between. Germline values: CDR1 SGHVS, CDR2 FNYEAQ. The CDR3 loop is CASSLRTGSTDTQYF. The CDR3 DNA reads TGTGCCAGCAGCTTACGAACAGGTAGCACAGATACGCAGTATTTT.

In regard to this clone: Within the sample, other DNA sequences also encode this same CDR3. The chain carries TRBV27 and TRBJ1-1; D call uncertain. The germline V and J ends were trimmed by 2 bases and 0 bases, with 7 bases remaining between them. Germline V lookup: CDR1 MNHEY, CDR2 SMNVEV (reference sequence). The CDR3 loop spans 14 amino acids. DNA for the CDR3: TGTGCCAGCAGTTTACGGGGTTTGAACACTGAAGCTTTCTTT. Translation gives CASSLRGLNTEAFF.

This chain connects TRBV7-2 to TRBJ2-3; 8 bases line up with TRBD2. This CDR3 is 16 amino acids long. V was clipped by 4 bases and J by 0 bases; unmatched bases: 6. The germline V gene has CDR1 SGHTA and CDR2 FQGNSA. This CDR3 reads CASSSGTRSSTDTQYF. The CDR3 nucleotides are TGTGCCAGCAGCTCCGGGACTAGAAGTAGCACAGATACGCAGTATTTT.